This T cell receptor beta chain was sequenced during a study of cytomegalovirus exposure and HLA in healthy donors. Study-level results: Many donors carried some public TCRs, although rarity characterized most TCR sequences.

For this clone: No antigen is known for it.

The CDR3 loop spans 15 amino acids. Germline CDR1 and CDR2: SGDLS and YYNGEE. V lost 3 bases to trimming and J lost 2 bases; unmatched junction nucleotides: 6. The method was immunoSEQ multiplex PCR; TCRdb's version includes in-frame clones alone and lacks a portion of them. The profile covers 150,000 to 200,000 clones, with 81% appearing a single time and about 1.2% taken by the ten largest. V is TRBV9 and J is TRBJ2-5; the match to TRBD1 covers 8 bases. The sequence derives from a woman in her thirties in good health and CMV-seronegative. The specimen was PBMCs. The CDR3 reads CASSALYRGQETQYF. The DNA of the CDR3 is TGTGCCAGCAGCGCCCTTTACAGGGGGCAAGAGACCCAGTACTTC.